This T cell receptor beta chain was retrieved from a study of CD8+CD57+ T cells in acquired aplastic anemia. The template used for profiling TCR beta VDJ and CDR3 was genomic DNA. TCRdb recomputed calls from the reads with MiXCR, one row per CDR3 protein. The sample lists 150,000 to 200,000 distinct CDR3 sequences, approximately 60% occurring once. This clonotype was counted many times. V was trimmed by 6 bases and J by 0 bases, leaving 10 bases between them. This CDR3 contains 14 residues. Per the germline V gene, CDR1 is SNHLY and CDR2 is FYNNEI. The sequencing sample was made of sorted CD4+, CD8+, or CD8+CD57+ T cells (not recorded which) from PBMCs. The chain has TRBV2 and TRBJ2-3, with D possibly TRBD1 on 6 matching bases. The TCR comes from a human donor in good health. The CDR3 DNA sequence: TGTGCCAGCAGCTGGACAGAAAGCACAGATACGCAGTATTTT. Its translation is CASSWTESTDTQYF.